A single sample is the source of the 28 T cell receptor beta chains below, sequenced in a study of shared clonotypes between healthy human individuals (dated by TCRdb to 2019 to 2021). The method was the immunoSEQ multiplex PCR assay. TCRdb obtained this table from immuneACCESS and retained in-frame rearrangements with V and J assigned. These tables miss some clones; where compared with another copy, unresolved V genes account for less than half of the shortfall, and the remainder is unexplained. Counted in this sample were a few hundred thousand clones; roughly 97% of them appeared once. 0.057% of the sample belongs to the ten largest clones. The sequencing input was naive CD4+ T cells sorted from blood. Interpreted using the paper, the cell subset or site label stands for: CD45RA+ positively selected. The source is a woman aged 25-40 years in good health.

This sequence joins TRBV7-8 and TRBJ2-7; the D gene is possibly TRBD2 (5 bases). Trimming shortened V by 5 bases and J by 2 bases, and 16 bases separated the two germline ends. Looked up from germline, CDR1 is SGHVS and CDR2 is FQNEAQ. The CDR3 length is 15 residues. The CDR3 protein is CASSLREGSTYEQYF. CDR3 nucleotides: TGTGCCAGCAGCCTCCGAGAGGGTTCGACCTACGAGCAGTACTTC.

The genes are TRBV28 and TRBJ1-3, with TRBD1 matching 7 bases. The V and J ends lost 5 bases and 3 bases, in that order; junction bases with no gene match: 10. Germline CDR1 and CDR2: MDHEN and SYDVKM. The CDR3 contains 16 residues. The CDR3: CASSTRTGSHGNTIYF. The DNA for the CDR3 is TGTGCCAGCAGTACCCGGACAGGTTCTCATGGAAACACCATATATTTT.

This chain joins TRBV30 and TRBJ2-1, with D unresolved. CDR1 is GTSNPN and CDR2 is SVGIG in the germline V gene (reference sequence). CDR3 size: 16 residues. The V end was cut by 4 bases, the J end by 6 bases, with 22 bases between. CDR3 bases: TGTGCCTGGAACCCGTATAGAGGCAGCGTCATCAATGAGCAGTTCTTC. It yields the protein CAWNPYRGSVINEQFF.

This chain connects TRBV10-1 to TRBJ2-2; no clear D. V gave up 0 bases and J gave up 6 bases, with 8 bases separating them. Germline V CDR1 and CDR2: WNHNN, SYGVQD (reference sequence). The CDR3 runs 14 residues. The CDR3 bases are TGCGCCAGCAGTGAGTCGCCAGTAGCCGGGGAGCTGTTTTTT. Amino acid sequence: CASSESPVAGELFF.

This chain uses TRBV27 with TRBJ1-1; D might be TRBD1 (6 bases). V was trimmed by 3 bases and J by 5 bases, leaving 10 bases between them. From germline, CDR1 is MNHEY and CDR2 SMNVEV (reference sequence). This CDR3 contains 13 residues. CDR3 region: CASSLGAGTEAFF. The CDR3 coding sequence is TGTGCCAGCAGTTTGGGGGCTGGGACTGAAGCTTTCTTT.

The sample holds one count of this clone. CDR3 nucleotides: TGCGCCAGCTATACTTACCGGGGCTACACCTTC. Translating gives CASYTYRGYTF. V usage is TRBV5-1 and J usage is TRBJ1-2; no reliable D call. In germline, CDR1 is SGHRS, CDR2 YFSETQ. Between the trimmed V and J ends, which lost 7 bases and 8 bases, there was a span of 12 bases. CDR3 length equals 11 residues.

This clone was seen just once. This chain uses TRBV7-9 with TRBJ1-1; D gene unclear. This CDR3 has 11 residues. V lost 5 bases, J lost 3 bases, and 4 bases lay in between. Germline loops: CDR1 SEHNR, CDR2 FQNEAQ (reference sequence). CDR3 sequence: CASSQYTEAFF. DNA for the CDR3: TGTGCCAGCAGCCAATACACTGAAGCTTTCTTT. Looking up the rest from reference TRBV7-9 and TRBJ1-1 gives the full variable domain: DTGVSQNPRHKITKRGQNVTFRCDPISEHNRLYWYRQTLGQGPEFLTYFQNEAQLEKSRLLSDRFSAERPKGSFSTLEIQRTEQGDSAMYLCASSQYTEAFFGQGTRLTVV.

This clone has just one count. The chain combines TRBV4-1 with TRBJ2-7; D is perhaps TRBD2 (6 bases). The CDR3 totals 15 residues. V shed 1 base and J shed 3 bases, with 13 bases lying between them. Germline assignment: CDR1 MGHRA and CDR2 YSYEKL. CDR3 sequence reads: CASSQGRDRLYEQYF. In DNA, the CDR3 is TGCGCCAGCAGCCAAGGGAGGGACCGACTCTACGAGCAGTACTTC.

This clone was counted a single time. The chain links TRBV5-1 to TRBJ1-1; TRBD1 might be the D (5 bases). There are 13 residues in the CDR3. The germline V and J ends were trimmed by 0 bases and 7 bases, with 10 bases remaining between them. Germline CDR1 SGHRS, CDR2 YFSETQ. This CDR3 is CASSLAGWSEAFF. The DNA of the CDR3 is TGCGCCAGCAGCTTGGCAGGGTGGAGTGAAGCTTTCTTT.

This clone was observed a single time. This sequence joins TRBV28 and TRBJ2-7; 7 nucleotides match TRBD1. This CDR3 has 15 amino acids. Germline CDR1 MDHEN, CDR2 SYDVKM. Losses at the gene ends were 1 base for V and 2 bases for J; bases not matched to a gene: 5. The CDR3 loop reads CASSLSRTGTYEQYF. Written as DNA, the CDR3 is TGTGCCAGCAGTTTATCCCGGACAGGAACCTACGAGCAGTACTTC. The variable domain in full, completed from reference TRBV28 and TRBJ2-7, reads DVKVTQSSRYLVKRTGEKVFLECVQDMDHENMFWYRQDPGLGLRLIYFSYDVKMKEKGDIPEGYSVSREKKERFSLILESASTNQTSMYLCASSLSRTGTYEQYFGPGTRLTVT.

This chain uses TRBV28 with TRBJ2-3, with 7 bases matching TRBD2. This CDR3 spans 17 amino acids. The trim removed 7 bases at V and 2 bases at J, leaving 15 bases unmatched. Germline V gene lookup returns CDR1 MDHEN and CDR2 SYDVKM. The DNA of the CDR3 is TGTGCCAGCAACGGGGTATTATGGGAGGGTGACACAGATACGCAGTATTTT. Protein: CASNGVLWEGDTDTQYF. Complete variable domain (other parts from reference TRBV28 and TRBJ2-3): DVKVTQSSRYLVKRTGEKVFLECVQDMDHENMFWYRQDPGLGLRLIYFSYDVKMKEKGDIPEGYSVSREKKERFSLILESASTNQTSMYLCASNGVLWEGDTDTQYFGPGTRLTVL.

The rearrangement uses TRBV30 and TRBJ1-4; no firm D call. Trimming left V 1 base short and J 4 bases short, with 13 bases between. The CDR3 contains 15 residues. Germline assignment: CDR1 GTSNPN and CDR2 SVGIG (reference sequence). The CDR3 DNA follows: TGTGCCTGGAGTGGCCTACCCGGGCTTAATGAAAAACTGTTTTTT. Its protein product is CAWSGLPGLNEKLFF. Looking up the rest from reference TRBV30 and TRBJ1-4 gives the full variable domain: SQTIHQWPATLVQPVGSPLSLECTVEGTSNPNLYWYRQAAGRGLQLLFYSVGIGQISSEVPQNLSASRPQDRQFILSSKKLLLSDSGFYLCAWSGLPGLNEKLFFGSGTQLSVL.

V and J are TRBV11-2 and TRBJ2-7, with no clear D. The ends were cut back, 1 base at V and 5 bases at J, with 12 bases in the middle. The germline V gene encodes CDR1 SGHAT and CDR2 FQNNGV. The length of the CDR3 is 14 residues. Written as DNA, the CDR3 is TGTGCCAGCAGCTTAGGTAGAGGCCTTCACGAGCAGTACTTC. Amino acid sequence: CASSLGRGLHEQYF. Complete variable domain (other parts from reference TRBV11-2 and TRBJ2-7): EAGVAQSPRYKIIEKRQSVAFWCNPISGHATLYWYQQILGQGPKLLIQFQNNGVVDDSQLPKDRFSAERLKGVDSTLKIQPAKLEDSAVYLCASSLGRGLHEQYFGPGTRLTVT.

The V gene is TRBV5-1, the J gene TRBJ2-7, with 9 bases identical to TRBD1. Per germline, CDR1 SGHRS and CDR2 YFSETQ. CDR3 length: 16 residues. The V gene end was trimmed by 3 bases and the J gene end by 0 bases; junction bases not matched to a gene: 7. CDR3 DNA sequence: TGCGCCAGCAGCTCGAGACAGGGGGATATCTCCTACGAGCAGTACTTC. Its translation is CASSSRQGDISYEQYF.

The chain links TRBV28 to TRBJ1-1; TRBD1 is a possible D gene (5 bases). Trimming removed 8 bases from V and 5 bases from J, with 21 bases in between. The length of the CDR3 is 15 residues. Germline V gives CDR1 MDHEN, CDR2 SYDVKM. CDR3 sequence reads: CASSGLGKGRTEAFF. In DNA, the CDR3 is TGTGCCAGCTCAGGATTGGGAAAGGGGCGAACTGAAGCTTTCTTT.

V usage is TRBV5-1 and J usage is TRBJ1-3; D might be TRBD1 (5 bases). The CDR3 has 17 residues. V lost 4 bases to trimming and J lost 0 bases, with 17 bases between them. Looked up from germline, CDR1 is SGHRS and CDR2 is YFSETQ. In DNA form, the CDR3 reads TGCGCCAGCAGCAATAGCGGGACGCTGAGCTCTGGAAACACCATATATTTT. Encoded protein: CASSNSGTLSSGNTIYF.

The CDR3 nucleotides are TGTGCCAGCAGCTTAGGTCACGGGAGGGGGAGCACAGATACGCAGTATTTT. Its translation is CASSLGHGRGSTDTQYF. The chain carries TRBV13 and TRBJ2-3; 8 nucleotides match TRBD2. The CDR3 is 17 amino acids. Trimming cost V 0 bases and J 0 bases; bases outside gene matches: 5. Germline V lookup: CDR1 PRHDT, CDR2 FYEKMQ (reference sequence).

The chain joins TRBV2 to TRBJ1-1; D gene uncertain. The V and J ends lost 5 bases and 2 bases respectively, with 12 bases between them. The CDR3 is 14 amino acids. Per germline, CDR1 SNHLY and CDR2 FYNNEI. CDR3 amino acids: CASSTQTANTEAFF. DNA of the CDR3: TGTGCCAGCAGTACTCAAACAGCAAACACTGAAGCTTTCTTT. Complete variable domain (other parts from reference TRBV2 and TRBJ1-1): EPEVTQTPSHQVTQMGQEVILRCVPISNHLYFYWYRQILGQKVEFLVSFYNNEISEKSEIFDDQFSVERPDGSNFTLKIRSTKLEDSAMYFCASSTQTANTEAFFGQGTRLTVV.

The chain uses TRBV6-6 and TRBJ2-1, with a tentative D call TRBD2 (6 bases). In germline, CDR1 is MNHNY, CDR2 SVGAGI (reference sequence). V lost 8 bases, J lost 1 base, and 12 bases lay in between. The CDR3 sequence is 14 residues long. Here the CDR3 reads CASSSGTSYNEQFF. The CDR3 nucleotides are TGTGCCAGCTCTTCGGGGACTTCCTACAATGAGCAGTTCTTC.

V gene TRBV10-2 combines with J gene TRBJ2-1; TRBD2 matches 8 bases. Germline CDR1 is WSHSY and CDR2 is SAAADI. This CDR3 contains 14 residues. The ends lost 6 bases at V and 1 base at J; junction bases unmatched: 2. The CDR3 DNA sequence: TGCGCCAGCAGAGCGGGAGCATCCTACAATGAGCAGTTCTTC. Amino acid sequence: CASRAGASYNEQFF.

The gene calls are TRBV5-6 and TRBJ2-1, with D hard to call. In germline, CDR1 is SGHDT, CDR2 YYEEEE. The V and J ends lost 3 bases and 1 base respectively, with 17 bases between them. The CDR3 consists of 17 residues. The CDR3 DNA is TGTGCCAGCAGCTGGTGGAGTCCGCGCGTTTCCTACAATGAGCAGTTCTTC. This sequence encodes CASSWWSPRVSYNEQFF.

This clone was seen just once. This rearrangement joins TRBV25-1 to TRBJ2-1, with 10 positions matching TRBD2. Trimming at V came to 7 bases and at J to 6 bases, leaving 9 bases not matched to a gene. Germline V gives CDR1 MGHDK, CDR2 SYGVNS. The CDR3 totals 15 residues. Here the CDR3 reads CASNRAGGPLNEQFF. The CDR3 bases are TGTGCCAGCAATAGAGCGGGAGGGCCCCTCAATGAGCAGTTCTTC.

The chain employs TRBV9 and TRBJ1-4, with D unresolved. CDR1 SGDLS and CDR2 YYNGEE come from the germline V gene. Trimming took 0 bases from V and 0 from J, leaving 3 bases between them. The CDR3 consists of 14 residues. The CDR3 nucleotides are TGTGCCAGCAGCGTAGCTGCAACTAATGAAAAACTGTTTTTT. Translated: CASSVAATNEKLFF. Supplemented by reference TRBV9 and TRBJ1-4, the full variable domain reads DSGVTQTPKHLITATGQRVTLRCSPRSGDLSVYWYQQSLDQGLQFLIQYYNGEERAKGNILERFSAQQFPDLHSELNLSSLELGDSALYFCASSVAATNEKLFFGSGTQLSVL.

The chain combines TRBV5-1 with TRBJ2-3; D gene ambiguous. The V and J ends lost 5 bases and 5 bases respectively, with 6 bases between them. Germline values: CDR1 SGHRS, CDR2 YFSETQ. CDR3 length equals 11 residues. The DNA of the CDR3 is TGCGCCAGCAGGAAGGAAGATACGCAGTATTTT. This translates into CASRKEDTQYF. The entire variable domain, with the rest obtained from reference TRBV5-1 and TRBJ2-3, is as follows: KAGVTQTPRYLIKTRGQQVTLSCSPISGHRSVSWYQQTPGQGLQFLFEYFSETQRNKGNFPGRFSGRQFSNSRSEMNVSTLELGDSALYLCASRKEDTQYFGPGTRLTVL.

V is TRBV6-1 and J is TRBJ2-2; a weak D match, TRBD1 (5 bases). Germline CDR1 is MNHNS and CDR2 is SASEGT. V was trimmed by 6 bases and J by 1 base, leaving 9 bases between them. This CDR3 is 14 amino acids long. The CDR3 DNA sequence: TGTGCCAGCAGAATACAGGTGAACACCGGGGAGCTGTTTTTT. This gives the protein CASRIQVNTGELFF.

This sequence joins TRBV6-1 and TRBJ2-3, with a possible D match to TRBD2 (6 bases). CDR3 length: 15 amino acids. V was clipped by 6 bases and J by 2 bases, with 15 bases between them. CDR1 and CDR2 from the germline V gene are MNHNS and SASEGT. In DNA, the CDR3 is TGTGCCAGCAGAGGAGCGGGCACTCTCACAGATACGCAGTATTTT. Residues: CASRGAGTLTDTQYF.

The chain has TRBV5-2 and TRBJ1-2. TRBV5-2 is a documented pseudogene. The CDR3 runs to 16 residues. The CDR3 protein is CASNCQRVRKTYGYTF. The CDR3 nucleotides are TGTGCCAGCAATTGCCAGCGAGTACGAAAGACCTATGGCTACACCTTC.

The CDR3 DNA follows: TGTGCCTGGAGTTGGAGGAGTCGGGACGCTGAAGCTTTCTTT. Translation: CAWSWRSRDAEAFF. This sequence joins TRBV30 and TRBJ1-1; D is possibly TRBD1 (5 bases). In germline, CDR1 is GTSNPN, CDR2 SVGIG (reference sequence). Trimming removed 2 bases from V and 6 bases from J, with 16 bases in between. This CDR3 comprises 14 residues.